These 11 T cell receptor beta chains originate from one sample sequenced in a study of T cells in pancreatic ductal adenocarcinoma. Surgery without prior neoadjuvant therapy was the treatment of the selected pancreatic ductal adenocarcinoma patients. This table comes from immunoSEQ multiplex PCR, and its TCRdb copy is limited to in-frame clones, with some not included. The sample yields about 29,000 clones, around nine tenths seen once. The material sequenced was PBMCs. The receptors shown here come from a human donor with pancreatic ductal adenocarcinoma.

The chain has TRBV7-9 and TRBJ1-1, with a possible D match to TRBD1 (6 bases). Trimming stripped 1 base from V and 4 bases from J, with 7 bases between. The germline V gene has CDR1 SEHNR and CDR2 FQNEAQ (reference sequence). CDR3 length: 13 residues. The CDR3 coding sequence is TGTGCCAGCAGCTTAGAGGGGGGCACTGAAGCTTTCTTT. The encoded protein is CASSLEGGTEAFF.

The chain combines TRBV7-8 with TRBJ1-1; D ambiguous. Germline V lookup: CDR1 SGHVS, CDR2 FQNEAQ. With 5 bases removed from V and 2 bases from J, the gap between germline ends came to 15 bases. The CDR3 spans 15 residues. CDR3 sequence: CASSPGITENTEAFF. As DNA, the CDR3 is TGTGCCAGCAGCCCGGGAATAACAGAAAACACTGAAGCTTTCTTT.

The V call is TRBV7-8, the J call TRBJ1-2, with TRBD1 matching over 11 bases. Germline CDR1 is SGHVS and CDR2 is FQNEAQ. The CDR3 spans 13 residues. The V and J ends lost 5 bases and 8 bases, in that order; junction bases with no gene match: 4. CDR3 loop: CASSPRTGGGYTF. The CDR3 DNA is TGTGCCAGCAGCCCTAGGACAGGGGGCGGCTACACCTTC.

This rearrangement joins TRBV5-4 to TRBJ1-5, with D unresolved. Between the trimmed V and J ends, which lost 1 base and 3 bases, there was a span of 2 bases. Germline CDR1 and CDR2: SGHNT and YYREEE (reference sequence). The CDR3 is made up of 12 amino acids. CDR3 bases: TGTGCCAGCAGCTTGCCCAATCAGCCCCAGCATTTT. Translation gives CASSLPNQPQHF.

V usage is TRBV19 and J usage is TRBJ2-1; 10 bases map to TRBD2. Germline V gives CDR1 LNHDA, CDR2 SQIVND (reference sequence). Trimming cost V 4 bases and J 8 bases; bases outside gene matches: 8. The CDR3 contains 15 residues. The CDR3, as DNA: TGTGCCAGTAGTAAACCGGGACTAGCGACGTATGAGCAGTTCTTC. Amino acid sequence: CASSKPGLATYEQFF.

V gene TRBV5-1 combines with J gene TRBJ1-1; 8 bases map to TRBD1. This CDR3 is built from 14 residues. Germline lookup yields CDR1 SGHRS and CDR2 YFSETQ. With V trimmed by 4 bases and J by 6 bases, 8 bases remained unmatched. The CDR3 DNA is TGCGCCAGCAGCCGGGGACAGGCTGGGGCTGAAGCTTTCTTT. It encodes CASSRGQAGAEAFF.

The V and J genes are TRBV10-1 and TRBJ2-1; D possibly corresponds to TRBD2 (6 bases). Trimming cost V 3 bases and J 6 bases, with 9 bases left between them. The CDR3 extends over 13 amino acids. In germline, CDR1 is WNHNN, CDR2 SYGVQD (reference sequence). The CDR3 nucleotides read TGCGCCAGCAGTGAAAGGGGAGGCAATGAGCAGTTCTTC. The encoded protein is CASSERGGNEQFF.

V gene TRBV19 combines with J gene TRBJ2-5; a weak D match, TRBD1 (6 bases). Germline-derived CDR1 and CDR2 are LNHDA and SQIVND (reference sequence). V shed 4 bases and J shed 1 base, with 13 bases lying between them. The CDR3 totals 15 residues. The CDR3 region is CASSTVGTSQETQYF. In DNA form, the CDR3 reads TGTGCCAGTAGTACCGTCGGGACATCCCAAGAGACCCAGTACTTC.

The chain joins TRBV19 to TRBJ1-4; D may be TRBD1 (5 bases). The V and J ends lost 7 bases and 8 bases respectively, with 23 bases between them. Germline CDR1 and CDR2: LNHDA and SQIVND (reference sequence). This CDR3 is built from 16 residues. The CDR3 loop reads CASNPRRGSEGEKLFF. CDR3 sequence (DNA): TGTGCCAGTAACCCGAGGAGGGGAAGCGAAGGAGAAAAACTGTTTTTT.

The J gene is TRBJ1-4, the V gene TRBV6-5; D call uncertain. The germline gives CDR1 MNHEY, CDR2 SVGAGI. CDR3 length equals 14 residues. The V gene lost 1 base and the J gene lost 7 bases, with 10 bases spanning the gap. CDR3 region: CASSYWATAEKLFF. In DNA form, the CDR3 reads TGTGCCAGCAGTTACTGGGCCACAGCTGAAAAACTGTTTTTT.

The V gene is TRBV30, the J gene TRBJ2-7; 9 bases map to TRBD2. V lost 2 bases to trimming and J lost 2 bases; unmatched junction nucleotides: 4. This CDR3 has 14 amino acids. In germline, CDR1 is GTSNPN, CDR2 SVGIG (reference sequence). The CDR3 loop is CAWSSGGGAYEQYF. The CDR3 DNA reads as TGTGCCTGGAGTTCGGGCGGGGGGGCCTACGAGCAGTACTTC.